This T cell receptor beta chain stems from a study of T cell repertoires in cytomegalovirus infection. Turning to the study itself: A matching HLA type, together with CMV infection, was signaled by public TCR beta signatures. Study findings and constraints: Dominating the ex vivo response were HLA-C-restricted CMV-specific TCR beta clonotypes. Using cumulative public TCR beta family frequency, the authors identified those who carried CMV together with the relevant HLA.

Each CDR3 protein is one row after TCRdb ran MiXCR on the reads. The data contain roughly 500,000 distinct CDR3 sequences, approximately 15% of them seen just once; the ten biggest clones take up around 25%. This clonotype was counted at least ten times. Its antigen is unidentified. The sequenced material came from CD8+ T cells from PBMCs. This TCR came from a human donor in good health (CMV status not recorded). Some clones in this sample may be carry-over from other donors' samples.

The CDR3 reads CASSSPGQGTNTEAFF. The CDR3 DNA reads as TGTGCCAGCAGTTCACCGGGACAGGGGACGAACACTGAAGCTTTCTTT. The chain carries TRBV7-9 and TRBJ1-1, with 10 bases that match TRBD1. Looked up from germline, CDR1 is SEHNR and CDR2 is FQNEAQ (reference sequence). With V trimmed by 6 bases and J by 1 base, 8 bases remained unmatched. The CDR3 is 16 amino acids.